This T cell receptor (beta chain) was sequenced in a study of technical replicates of blood from a few donors listed by TCRdb under 2017. Library method: the immunoSEQ multiplex PCR assay. The immuneACCESS repertoire file appears here via TCRdb, limited to in-frame rearrangements. These files lack a portion of the clones; in checked studies, under half of the deficit traces to unresolved V genes, and the cause of the others is not known. This sample is represented by tens of thousands of clones; 98% of them were singletons. 0.2% to 0.25% of the sample rests with the top ten. The CDR3 measures 17 amino acids from cysteine to phenylalanine. CDR3 DNA is the only sequence kept; it has 51 bases, read in frame from the first base. In the germline V gene, CDR1 corresponds to LGHNA and CDR2 to YSLEER. V is clipped by 0 bases and J by 4 bases, and the sequence between their germline boundaries is 16 bases long.

Concerning this clone itself: What this receptor recognizes is not known. No base qualities exist here, and no much larger clone lies one base off it.

The sample taken for sequencing was T cells isolated from PBMCs. The receptor's source is a human donor in good health. This receptor chain uses TRBV4-3 and TRBJ2-1; possibly the D gene is TRBD1, per 5 matching bases. CDR3 sequence: CASSQDPPRATYNEQFF. The bases are TGCGCCAGCAGCCAAGATCCTCCCAGGGCGACGTACAATGAGCAGTTCTTC.